This T cell receptor (beta chain) was sequenced during a study of radiotherapy plus CTLA-4 blockade in lung cancer. Study-level background: Objective responses occurred in around 18% of patients; around 31% had disease control.

Looked up from germline, CDR1 is SGHDT and CDR2 is YYEEEE. J lost 0 bases, V lost 2 bases, and 8 bases had no gene match. CDR3 length: 16 residues. Regarding this clone: The antigen is undetermined.

The protocol was immunoSEQ multiplex PCR, while the TCRdb copy is restricted to in-frame clones and leaves out a portion. The sample shows 32,000 or so clones, 60% to 85% of them seen only once. Alongside CTLA-4 blockade with ipilimumab, patients with chemo-refractory metastatic non-small-cell lung cancer received focal radiation. Findings and limits, study-wide: After treatment with radiotherapy plus ipilimumab, TCR clones that came from the tumor expanded in blood. The best prediction of response reportedly came from early blood T cell clone dynamics, with interferon-beta.

The sample consisted of peripheral blood, taken from a patient treated with radiotherapy plus ipilimumab. The origin of this receptor is a human donor with non-small cell lung cancer that progressed on radiotherapy plus ipilimumab. The J gene is TRBJ2-7, the V gene TRBV5-6; TRBD1 aligns across 7 bases. The CDR3 region is CASSFKYRDSSYEQYF. CDR3 bases: TGTGCCAGCAGCTTTAAATATAGGGACAGCTCCTACGAGCAGTACTTC.